The rows below give T cell receptor beta chains drawn from one sample of a study of blood T cell repertoires in COVID-19. Sequenced by immunoSEQ multiplex PCR; TCRdb stores in-frame clones only, minus some. The repertoire holds roughly 210,000 clones, with around 89% as singletons. The sequenced material came from peripheral blood. The receptor set was obtained from a man in his 70s with acute or convalescent COVID-19. CDR3s include the opening cysteine and the closing phenylalanine or tryptophan. The D gene is left open where the match is weak. Clone sizes are given selectively: once, few, many, or a class where the clone is expanded.

d_gene,j_gene,abundance,v_gene,CDR3aa,CDR3nt
TRBD1,TRBJ1-4,-,TRBV19,CASSEGGTGVAGEKLFF,TGTGCCAGTAGTGAAGGGGGGACAGGGGTCGCCGGGGAAAAACTGTTTTTT
-,TRBJ1-2,once,TRBV5-1,CASSLDRRGGPVF,TGCGCCAGCAGCTTGGACAGGCGAGGGGGACCAGTTTTC
-,TRBJ1-2,once,TRBV7-2,CASSLERGAIDGYTF,TGTGCCAGCAGCTTAGAGCGGGGGGCGATAGATGGCTACACCTTC
-,TRBJ1-2,-,TRBV5-1,CASSLQGGYTF,TGCGCCAGCAGCTTGCAGGGAGGCTACACCTTC
-,TRBJ2-1,-,TRBV7-2,CASSLARDFYNEQFF,TGTGCCAGCAGCTTAGCAAGGGACTTCTACAATGAGCAGTTCTTC
-,TRBJ2-2,-,TRBV6-1,CASSEHLDQNTGELFF,TGTGCCAGCAGTGAACATCTAGACCAGAACACCGGGGAGCTGTTTTTT
TRBD1,TRBJ1-5,-,TRBV5-6,CASSLGDRGFRSNQPQHF,TGTGCCAGCAGCTTGGGGGACAGGGGGTTTCGGAGCAATCAGCCCCAGCATTTT
-,TRBJ1-6,-,TRBV7-2,CASSTRYQAYNSPLHF,TGTGCCAGCAGCACAAGATATCAGGCCTATAATTCACCCCTCCACTTT
TRBD2,TRBJ2-7,-,TRBV19,CASRPMGLASHEQYF,TGTGCCAGCCGACCCATGGGACTAGCGAGCCACGAGCAGTACTTC
TRBD2,TRBJ2-3,-,TRBV30,CAWTTGLAGSDTQYF,TGTGCCTGGACGACGGGACTAGCGGGATCAGATACGCAGTATTTT
TRBD2,TRBJ2-7,-,TRBV7-9,CASSPGGTRSNYEQYF,TGTGCCAGCAGCCCAGGCGGGACTAGGTCAAACTACGAGCAGTACTTC
TRBD2,TRBJ2-1,-,TRBV9,CASSVRSSGSSYNEQFF,TGTGCCAGCAGCGTACGATCTAGCGGAAGCTCCTACAATGAGCAGTTCTTC
-,TRBJ2-1,-,TRBV24-1,CATQRDSYNEQFF,TGTGCCACCCAGAGGGACTCCTACAATGAGCAGTTCTTC
-,TRBJ2-1,-,TRBV7-9,CASSQDSFSEQFF,TGTGCCAGCAGCCAGGACAGTTTTAGTGAGCAGTTCTTC
TRBD2,TRBJ2-2,-,TRBV2,CASSGSAGGAGELFF,TGTGCCAGCAGTGGATCAGCGGGAGGGGCCGGGGAGCTGTTTTTT
-,TRBJ1-1,-,TRBV5-1,CASSLGIGGLGNTEAFF,TGCGCCAGCAGCTTGGGAATCGGGGGTTTAGGAAACACTGAAGCTTTCTTT
-,TRBJ1-5,-,TRBV18,CASSPLPSDGGNQPQHF,TGTGCCAGCTCACCACTTCCGTCGGATGGAGGCAATCAGCCCCAGCATTTT
TRBD2,TRBJ2-1,-,TRBV7-6,CASSPRNLLALSSYNEQFF,TGTGCCAGCAGCCCACGCAATTTACTAGCGCTAAGCTCCTACAATGAGCAGTTCTTC
-,TRBJ1-2,-,TRBV18,CASSPTGLDGYTF,TGTGCCAGCTCACCTACAGGGTTAGATGGCTACACCTTC
-,TRBJ2-7,-,TRBV5-6,CASSPKGRAEQYF,TGTGCCAGCAGCCCGAAGGGCAGGGCGGAGCAGTACTTC
-,TRBJ1-1,-,TRBV29-1,CSVEDQGRLDTEAFF,TGCAGCGTTGAAGATCAGGGTAGGTTGGACACTGAAGCTTTCTTT
TRBD2,TRBJ2-5,-,TRBV7-2,CASSLATSGRGETQYF,TGTGCCAGCAGCTTAGCGACTAGCGGGAGAGGAGAGACCCAGTACTTC
TRBD1,TRBJ2-3,once,TRBV11-1,CASSADRGDTQYF,TGTGCCAGCAGCGCGGACAGGGGGGATACGCAGTATTTT
TRBD1,TRBJ1-4,-,TRBV19,CASRQGGEKLFF,TGTGCCAGCAGACAGGGCGGTGAAAAACTGTTTTTT
-,TRBJ2-3,-,TRBV18,CASSNTDTQYF,TGTGCCAGCTCTAACACAGATACGCAGTATTTT
TRBD2,TRBJ2-1,-,TRBV5-1,CASSPGTSGRNREQFF,TGCGCCAGCAGCCCCGGGACTAGCGGGAGAAATAGGGAGCAGTTCTTC
TRBD2,TRBJ2-1,-,TRBV6-2/TRBV6-3,CASSRWTSGSNYNEQFF,TGTGCCAGCAGCCGATGGACTAGCGGGAGTAATTACAATGAGCAGTTCTTC
TRBD2,TRBJ2-3,few,TRBV6-6,CASNQAGGRGDTQYF,TGTGCCAGCAATCAAGCGGGAGGGCGTGGAGATACGCAGTATTTT
-,TRBJ2-7,-,TRBV5-1,CASSLDNASYEQYF,TGCGCCAGCAGCTTGGACAACGCCTCCTACGAGCAGTACTTC